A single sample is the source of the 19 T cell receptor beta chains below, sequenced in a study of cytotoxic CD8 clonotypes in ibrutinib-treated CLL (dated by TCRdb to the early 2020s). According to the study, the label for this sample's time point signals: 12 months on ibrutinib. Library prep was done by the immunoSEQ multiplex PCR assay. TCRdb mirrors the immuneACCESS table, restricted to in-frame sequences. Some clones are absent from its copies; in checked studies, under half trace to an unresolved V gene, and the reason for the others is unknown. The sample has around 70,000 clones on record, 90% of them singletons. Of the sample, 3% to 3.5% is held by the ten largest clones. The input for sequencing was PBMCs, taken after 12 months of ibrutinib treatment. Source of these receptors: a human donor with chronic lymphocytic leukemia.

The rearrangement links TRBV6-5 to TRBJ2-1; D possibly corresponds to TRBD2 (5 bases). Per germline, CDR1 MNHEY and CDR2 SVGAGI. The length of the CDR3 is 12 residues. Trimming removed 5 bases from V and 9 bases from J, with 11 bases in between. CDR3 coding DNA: TGTGCCAGCAGTCGAACTAGGATTGAGCAGTTCTTC. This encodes CASSRTRIEQFF.

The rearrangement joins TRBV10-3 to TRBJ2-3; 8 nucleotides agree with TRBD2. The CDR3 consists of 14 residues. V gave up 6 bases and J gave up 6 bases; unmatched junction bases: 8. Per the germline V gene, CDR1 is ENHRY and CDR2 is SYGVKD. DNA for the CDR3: TGTGCCATCAGCGGGCCAGCGGGAGTTGATACGCAGTATTTT. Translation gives CAISGPAGVDTQYF.

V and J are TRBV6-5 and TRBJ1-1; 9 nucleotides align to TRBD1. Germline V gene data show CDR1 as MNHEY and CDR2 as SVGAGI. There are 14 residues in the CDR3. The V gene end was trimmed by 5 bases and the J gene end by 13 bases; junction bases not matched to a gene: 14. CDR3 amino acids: CASSKMPGQGGIFF. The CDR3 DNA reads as TGTGCCAGCAGTAAGATGCCGGGACAGGGAGGTATTTTCTTT.

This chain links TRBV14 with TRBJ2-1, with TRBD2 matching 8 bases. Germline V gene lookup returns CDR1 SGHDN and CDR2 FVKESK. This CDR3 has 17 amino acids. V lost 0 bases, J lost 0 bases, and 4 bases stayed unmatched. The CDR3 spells CASSQDWSGSSYNEQFF. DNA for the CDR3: TGTGCCAGCAGCCAAGACTGGAGCGGGAGCTCCTACAATGAGCAGTTCTTC.

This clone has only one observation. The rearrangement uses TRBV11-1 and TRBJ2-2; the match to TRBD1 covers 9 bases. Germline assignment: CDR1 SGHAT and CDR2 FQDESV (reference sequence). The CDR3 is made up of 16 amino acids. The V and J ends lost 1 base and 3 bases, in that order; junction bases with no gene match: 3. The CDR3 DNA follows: TGTGCCAGCAGCTTAGACAGGGGGCATGACACCGGGGAGCTGTTTTTT. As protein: CASSLDRGHDTGELFF.

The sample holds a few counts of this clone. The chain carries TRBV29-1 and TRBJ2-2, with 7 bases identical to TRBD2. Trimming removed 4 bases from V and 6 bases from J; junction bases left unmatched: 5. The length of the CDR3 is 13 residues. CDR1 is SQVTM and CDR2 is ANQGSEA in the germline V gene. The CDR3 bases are TGCAGCGTTGTATTGGGAGGGGCCGGGGAGCTGTTTTTT. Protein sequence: CSVVLGGAGELFF.

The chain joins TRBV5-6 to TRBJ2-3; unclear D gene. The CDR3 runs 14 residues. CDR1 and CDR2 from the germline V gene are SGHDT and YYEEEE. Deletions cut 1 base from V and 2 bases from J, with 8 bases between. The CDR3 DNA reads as TGTGCCAGCAGCTTGTTCGGAAACACAGATACGCAGTATTTT. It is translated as CASSLFGNTDTQYF.

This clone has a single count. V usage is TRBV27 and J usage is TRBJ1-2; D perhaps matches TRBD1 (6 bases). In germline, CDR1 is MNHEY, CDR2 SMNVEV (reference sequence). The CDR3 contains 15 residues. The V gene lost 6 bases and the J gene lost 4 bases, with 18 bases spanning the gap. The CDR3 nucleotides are TGTGCCAGCAGGTACAAGGACAGCACAATCTATGGCTACACCTTC. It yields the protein CASRYKDSTIYGYTF.

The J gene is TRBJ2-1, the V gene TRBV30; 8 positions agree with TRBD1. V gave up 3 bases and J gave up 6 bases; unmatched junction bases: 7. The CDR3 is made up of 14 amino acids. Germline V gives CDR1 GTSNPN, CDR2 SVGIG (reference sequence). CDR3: CAWRGQGSGNEQFF. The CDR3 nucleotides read TGTGCCTGGAGAGGACAGGGCTCTGGCAATGAGCAGTTCTTC. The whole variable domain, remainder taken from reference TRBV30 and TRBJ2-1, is SQTIHQWPATLVQPVGSPLSLECTVEGTSNPNLYWYRQAAGRGLQLLFYSVGIGQISSEVPQNLSASRPQDRQFILSSKKLLLSDSGFYLCAWRGQGSGNEQFFGPGTRLTVL.

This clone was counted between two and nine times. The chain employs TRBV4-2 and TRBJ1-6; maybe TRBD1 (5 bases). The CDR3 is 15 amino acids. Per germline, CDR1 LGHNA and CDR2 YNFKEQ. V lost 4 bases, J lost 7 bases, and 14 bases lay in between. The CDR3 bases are TGTGCCAGCAGCCGATTCGGGACTTCCAATTCACCCCTCCACTTT. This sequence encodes CASSRFGTSNSPLHF.

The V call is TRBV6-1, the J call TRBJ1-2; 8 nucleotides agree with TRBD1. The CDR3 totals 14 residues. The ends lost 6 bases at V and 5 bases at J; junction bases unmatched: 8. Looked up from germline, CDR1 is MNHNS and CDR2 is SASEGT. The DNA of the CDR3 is TGTGCCAGCAGGGAACAGGGGGTGGGTTATGGCTACACCTTC. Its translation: CASREQGVGYGYTF.

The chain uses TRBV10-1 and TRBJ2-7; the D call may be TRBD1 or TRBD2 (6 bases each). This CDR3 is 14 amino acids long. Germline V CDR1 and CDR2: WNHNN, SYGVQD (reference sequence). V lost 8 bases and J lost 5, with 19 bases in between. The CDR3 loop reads CASSRGRGDHEQYF. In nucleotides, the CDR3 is TGCGCCAGCTCTCGCGGAAGGGGGGACCACGAGCAGTACTTC.

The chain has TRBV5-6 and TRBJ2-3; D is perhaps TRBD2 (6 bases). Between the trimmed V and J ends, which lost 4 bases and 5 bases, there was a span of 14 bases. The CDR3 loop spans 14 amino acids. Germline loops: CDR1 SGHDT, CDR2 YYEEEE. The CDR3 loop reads CASSARGAGDTQYF. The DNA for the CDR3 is TGTGCCAGCAGCGCCCGCGGGGCGGGAGATACGCAGTATTTT.

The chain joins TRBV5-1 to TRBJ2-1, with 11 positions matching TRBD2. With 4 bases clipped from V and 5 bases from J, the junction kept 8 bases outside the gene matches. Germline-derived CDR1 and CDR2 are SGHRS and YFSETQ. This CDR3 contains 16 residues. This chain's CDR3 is CASSRQLAGADNEQFF. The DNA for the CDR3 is TGCGCCAGCAGCCGTCAACTAGCGGGGGCAGACAATGAGCAGTTCTTC.

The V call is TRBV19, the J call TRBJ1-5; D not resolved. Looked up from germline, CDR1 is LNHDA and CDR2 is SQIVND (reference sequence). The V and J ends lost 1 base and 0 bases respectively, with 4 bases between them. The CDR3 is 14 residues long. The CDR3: CASSIAGSNQPQHF. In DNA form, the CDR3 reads TGTGCCAGTAGTATAGCAGGTAGCAATCAGCCCCAGCATTTT.

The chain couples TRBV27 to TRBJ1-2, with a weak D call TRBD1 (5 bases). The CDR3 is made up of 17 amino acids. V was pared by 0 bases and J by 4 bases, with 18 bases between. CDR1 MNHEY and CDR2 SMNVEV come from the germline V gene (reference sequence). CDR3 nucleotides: TGTGCCAGCAGTTTATCCCCCCCTTTGGGGCTGGGCTATGGCTACACCTTC. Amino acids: CASSLSPPLGLGYGYTF.

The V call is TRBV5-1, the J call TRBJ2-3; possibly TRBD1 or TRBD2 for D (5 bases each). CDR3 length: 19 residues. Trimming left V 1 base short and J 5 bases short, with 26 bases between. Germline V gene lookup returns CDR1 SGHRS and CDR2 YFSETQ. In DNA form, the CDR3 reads TGCGCCAGCAGCTTGTTAGGGGCCGGAGGTGGGGGTTTGGGAGATACGCAGTATTTT. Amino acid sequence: CASSLLGAGGGGLGDTQYF.

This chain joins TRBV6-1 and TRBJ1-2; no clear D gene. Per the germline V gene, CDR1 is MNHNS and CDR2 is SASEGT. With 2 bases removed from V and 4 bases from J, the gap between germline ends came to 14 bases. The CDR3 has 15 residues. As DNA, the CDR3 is TGTGCCAGCAGTGAATTGCGGCGGAGGTCCTATGGCTACACCTTC. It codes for CASSELRRRSYGYTF.

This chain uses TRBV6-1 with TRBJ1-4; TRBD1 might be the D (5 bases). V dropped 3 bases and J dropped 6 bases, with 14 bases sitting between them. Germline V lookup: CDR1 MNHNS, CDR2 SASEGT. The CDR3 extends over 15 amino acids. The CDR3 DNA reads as TGTGCCAGCAGTGATGGGGCTGCGGGGGATGAAAAACTGTTTTTT. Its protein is CASSDGAAGDEKLFF.